Listed below are T cell receptor beta chains from one sample, sequenced in a study of monozygotic twins with cystic fibrosis. Sequencing was performed with immunoSEQ multiplex PCR; in TCRdb, only in-frame clones are kept and a portion is missing. The data hold around 35,000 clones, with approximately 80% observed a single time. The specimen was blood. Every receptor here comes from a girl aged 2-10 years with cystic fibrosis. Both conserved end residues are part of each CDR3. D genes are given only for firm matches. Clone size is shown for a subset of rows, as once, few, many or a class of expanded clone.

clone size	V gene	J gene	D gene	CDR3 protein	CDR3 DNA
-	TRBV11-1	TRBJ2-7	-	CASSRGGPLGEQYF	TGTGCCAGCTCCCGGGGCGGGCCCCTTGGGGAGCAGTACTTC
-	TRBV19	TRBJ2-7	-	CASSISGAYYEQYF	TGTGCCAGTAGTATATCGGGGGCGTACTACGAGCAGTACTTC
-	TRBV5-6	TRBJ1-2	-	CASSLSWGLGYTF	TGTGCCAGCAGCTTGTCGTGGGGGCTGGGCTACACCTTC
-	TRBV18	TRBJ1-1	TRBD1	CASSPGTGGSYTEAFF	TGTGCCAGCTCACCAGGGACAGGGGGCTCGTACACTGAAGCTTTCTTT
-	TRBV5-4	TRBJ2-1	TRBD2	CASTPGLAGGPSSYNEQFF	TGTGCCAGCACCCCGGGACTAGCGGGGGGTCCAAGCTCCTACAATGAGCAGTTCTTC
-	TRBV30	TRBJ2-7	TRBD1	CAWRGQPWGYEQYF	TGTGCCTGGAGGGGACAGCCCTGGGGCTACGAGCAGTACTTC
-	TRBV18	TRBJ2-1	-	CASSVKPTLYNEQFF	TGTGCCAGCTCAGTAAAACCCACCCTCTACAATGAGCAGTTCTTC
-	TRBV9	TRBJ2-5	TRBD1	CASSVGTALQETQYF	TGTGCCAGCAGCGTCGGGACAGCCCTACAAGAGACCCAGTACTTC
-	TRBV7-2	TRBJ2-7	-	CASSSRYYEQYF	TGTGCCAGCAGCTCCCGGTACTACGAGCAGTACTTC
-	TRBV14	TRBJ2-3	TRBD1	CASSRDRGADTQYF	TGTGCCAGCAGCCGGGACAGGGGCGCGGATACGCAGTATTTT
-	TRBV4-1	TRBJ2-3	-	CASSQEPGGRYTQYF	TGCGCCAGCAGCCAAGAGCCCGGGGGGCGTTATACGCAGTATTTT
-	TRBV7-9	TRBJ2-2	TRBD1	CASSLQGENVELFF	TGTGCCAGCAGCTTACAGGGGGAAAACGTGGAGCTGTTTTTT
-	TRBV7-8	TRBJ1-2	-	CASSLGTAYGYTF	TGTGCCAGCAGCTTAGGGACGGCCTATGGCTACACCTTC
few	TRBV6-1	TRBJ1-2	-	CASRRANYGYTF	TGTGCCAGCAGACGGGCTAACTATGGCTACACCTTC
-	TRBV4-3	TRBJ1-2	-	CASSQERVRVEGYTF	TGCGCCAGCAGCCAAGAACGGGTCAGGGTGGAAGGCTACACCTTC
few	TRBV21-1	TRBJ1-1	-	CASSIRNTEAFF	TGTGCCAGCAGCATCCGAAACACTGAAGCTTTCTTT
-	TRBV4-3	TRBJ2-1	TRBD2	CASSQEIGRGGGNEQFF	TGCGCCAGCAGCCAAGAAATCGGGCGGGGGGGTGGCAATGAGCAGTTCTTC
-	TRBV5-3	TRBJ1-2	TRBD1	CARSADRGGYTF	TGTGCCAGAAGCGCGGACAGGGGTGGCTACACCTTC
-	TRBV30	TRBJ1-5	-	CAWSFTPTNQPQHF	TGTGCCTGGAGTTTTACTCCTACAAATCAGCCCCAGCATTTT
-	TRBV10-3	TRBJ2-3	-	CAISEDDRHPDTQYF	TGTGCCATCAGTGAGGATGATAGACATCCAGATACGCAGTATTTT
few	TRBV6-1	TRBJ1-1	TRBD1	CASRGTGPNTEAFF	TGTGCCAGCAGGGGGACAGGGCCGAACACTGAAGCTTTCTTT
-	TRBV7-2	TRBJ1-2	TRBD1	CASSLNGQGHGYTF	TGTGCCAGCAGCTTAAACGGACAGGGGCATGGCTACACCTTC
-	TRBV7-2	TRBJ2-7	TRBD2	CASSLALGLGAYEQYF	TGTGCCAGCAGCTTAGCTCTTGGACTAGGGGCTTACGAGCAGTACTTC
-	TRBV30	TRBJ2-2	TRBD2	CACLAGGAYTGELFF	TGTGCCTGTCTAGCGGGGGGAGCGTACACCGGGGAGCTGTTTTTT
-	TRBV19	TRBJ2-7	-	CASSWGLAYEQYF	TGTGCCAGTAGTTGGGGTCTGGCCTACGAGCAGTACTTC
-	TRBV19	TRBJ1-4	TRBD1	CASSQKRTGNEKLFF	TGTGCCAGTAGTCAAAAAAGGACAGGGAATGAAAAACTGTTTTTT
-	TRBV25-1	TRBJ1-2	TRBD1	CASSEWGRQGVVGYTF	TGTGCCAGCAGTGAATGGGGGAGACAGGGGGTGGTTGGCTACACCTTC
-	TRBV7-2	TRBJ2-1	TRBD2	CASSLLSGVTPNEQFF	TGTGCCAGCAGCTTACTTAGCGGGGTGACCCCCAATGAGCAGTTCTTC
-	TRBV25-1	TRBJ1-6	-	CASSEFGGRSDSPLHF	TGTGCCAGCAGTGAATTTGGAGGTCGTTCGGATTCACCCCTCCACTTT
once	TRBV29-1	TRBJ2-7	TRBD1	CSVPGDRVYEQYF	TGCAGCGTTCCAGGGGACAGGGTCTACGAGCAGTACTTC
-	TRBV18	TRBJ2-3	TRBD1	CASSPWDRVPDTQYF	TGTGCCAGCTCACCGTGGGACAGGGTCCCAGATACGCAGTATTTT
-	TRBV2	TRBJ1-1	-	CASLSEGTLNTEAFF	TGTGCCAGCCTATCAGAGGGGACCCTGAACACTGAAGCTTTCTTT
-	TRBV9	TRBJ2-7	TRBD2	CASSPGISGGEQYF	TGTGCCAGCAGCCCCGGTATATCGGGGGGCGAGCAGTACTTC
-	TRBV5-1	TRBJ2-7	TRBD2	CASSSGPAGGVYEQYF	TGCGCCAGCAGCTCCGGTCCCGCGGGGGGTGTCTACGAGCAGTACTTC
-	TRBV18	TRBJ1-2	-	CASSYSQGDGYTF	TGTGCCAGCTCATATTCTCAGGGCGATGGCTACACCTTC
few	TRBV7-9	TRBJ1-1	-	CASSFGSLNTEAFF	TGTGCCAGCAGCTTTGGGAGCTTGAACACTGAAGCTTTCTTT
-	TRBV2	TRBJ2-3	TRBD1	CASSELGTGGTTDTQYF	TGTGCCAGCAGTGAATTAGGGACAGGGGGTACCACAGATACGCAGTATTTT
-	TRBV6-5	TRBJ1-1	TRBD1	CASSYRQGRTEAFF	TGTGCCAGCAGTTATAGACAGGGGCGGACTGAAGCTTTCTTT
-	TRBV2	TRBJ2-7	-	CASSGSGQIDYEQYF	TGTGCCAGCAGCGGATCAGGACAGATAGACTACGAGCAGTACTTC
few	TRBV29-1	TRBJ1-5	TRBD1	CSAGTGDQPQHF	TGCAGCGCAGGGACAGGGGATCAGCCCCAGCATTTT
-	TRBV4-2	TRBJ1-1	TRBD1	CASSRRTGENTEAFF	TGTGCCAGCAGCCGAAGGACAGGAGAGAACACTGAAGCTTTCTTT
-	TRBV23-1	TRBJ1-2	-	CASSRRRRSQRPYYGYTF	TGCGCCAGCAGTCGAAGGCGGCGGTCCCAGCGCCCTTACTATGGCTACACCTTC
-	TRBV7-9	TRBJ1-2	-	CASSERLGYTF	TGTGCCAGCAGCGAGCGCTTGGGCTACACCTTC
-	TRBV9	TRBJ2-7	-	CASSPQGSAYEQYF	TGTGCCAGCAGCCCCCAGGGCTCGGCCTACGAGCAGTACTTC
-	TRBV29-1	TRBJ1-2	-	CSVRGIYGYTF	TGCAGCGTTAGGGGGATCTATGGCTACACCTTC
-	TRBV6-5	TRBJ2-1	TRBD1	CASSKGQLGNEQFF	TGTGCCAGCAGTAAGGGACAGTTGGGCAATGAGCAGTTCTTC
-	TRBV7-9	TRBJ1-2	-	CASSPPPGIQYGYTF	TGTGCCAGCAGCCCTCCCCCGGGGATTCAGTATGGCTACACCTTC
once	TRBV9	TRBJ1-3	-	CASSVDSYSGNTIYF	TGTGCCAGCAGCGTAGATTCCTACTCTGGAAACACCATATATTTT
-	TRBV19	TRBJ1-4	TRBD1	CASRIQGFGEKLFF	TGTGCCAGTAGGATACAGGGGTTTGGTGAAAAACTGTTTTTT
-	TRBV18	TRBJ2-3	TRBD2	CASSGPVLAGLDTQYF	TGTGCCAGCTCAGGACCAGTGCTAGCGGGGTTAGATACGCAGTATTTT
-	TRBV5-1	TRBJ1-1	-	CASSTDSGLRAFF	TGCGCCAGCAGCACCGACTCGGGCTTAAGAGCTTTCTTT